This T cell receptor (beta chain) was sequenced in a study of CD4+ T cells in melanoma (dated by TCRdb to 2021 to 2024). Concerning the study at large: The study examined neoantigen-specific CD4+ T cells in human melanoma. Overall study outcomes, separate from this receptor: Neoantigen-specific CD4+ T cells in melanoma were reported to show diverse differentiation states. The report described a correlation between neoantigen-specific CD4+ T cells and the function of CD8+ T cells, macrophages and B cells.

Donors were patients with melanoma. The method was the immunoSEQ multiplex PCR assay. Not all clones reach the TCRdb copy of this immuneACCESS table, which keeps in-frame sequences only. Checked studies attribute under half of the gap to unresolved V genes and leave the rest unexplained. Counted in this sample were about 140,000 clones; around 90% of them appeared once. The top ten constitute more than 1.5% of the sample. CDR1 MGHRA and CDR2 YSYEKL are derived from the germline V gene. V gives up 1 base and J gives up 5 bases, and the segment between their germline ends measures 17 bases. From the cysteine up to the phenylalanine, the CDR3 has a length of 16 residues. Only CDR3 DNA remains: 48 bases, in frame from the first base. On this clone itself: Its antigen remains unidentified. Per-nucleotide qualities are absent, and no much larger clonotype sits a single base away.

This sequence uses TRBV4-1 and TRBJ2-5, with TRBD2 tentatively as D gene (7 bases match). The source of this sequence is a human donor with melanoma. The CDR3 reads CASSQGTLGGAETQYF. DNA sequence: TGCGCCAGCAGCCAAGGAACCCTTGGGGGGGCGGAGACCCAGTACTTC.